Each of the 17 T cell receptor beta chains below was sequenced from the same sample in a study of blood T cell repertoires in COVID-19. Sequenced by immunoSEQ multiplex PCR; TCRdb stores in-frame clones only, minus some. The sample holds a few thousand clones, under 90% seen once. Sequencing used peripheral blood. The receptors here all came from a man between 60 and 75 years old with acute or convalescent COVID-19.

V and J are TRBV5-1 and TRBJ2-3; no reliable D call. This CDR3 is 13 amino acids long. Germline V gene lookup returns CDR1 SGHRS and CDR2 YFSETQ. The V and J ends lost 2 bases and 1 base respectively, with 5 bases between them. The CDR3 sequence: CASSLPGTDTQYF. In DNA, the CDR3 is TGCGCCAGCAGCTTACCAGGCACAGATACGCAGTATTTT.

J is TRBJ2-7 and V is TRBV6-5; D is unresolved. Germline CDR1 MNHEY, CDR2 SVGAGI. The ends were cut back, 2 bases at V and 3 bases at J, with 11 bases in the middle. The CDR3 runs to 14 residues. CDR3 residues: CASSYRQVYYEQYF. Here the CDR3 DNA reads TGTGCCAGCAGTTACAGGCAGGTATACTACGAGCAGTACTTC.

V gene TRBV30 combines with J gene TRBJ1-2; no firm D call. Per germline, CDR1 GTSNPN and CDR2 SVGIG (reference sequence). The V and J ends lost 2 bases and 2 bases respectively, with 12 bases between them. CDR3 length equals 14 residues. CDR3 in DNA: TGTGCCTGGAGTCTGATTGGGCAGAACTATGGCTACACCTTC. This translates into CAWSLIGQNYGYTF.

J is TRBJ2-7 and V is TRBV2, with 7 bases identical to TRBD2. Germline trimming cut 4 bases from V and 3 bases from J; bases unmatched to any gene: 15. Germline V gives CDR1 SNHLY, CDR2 FYNNEI. The CDR3 spans 17 residues. The DNA of the CDR3 is TGTGCCAGCAGTGGCACTCTTTTAGGACTAGGGCTCTACGAGCAGTACTTC. Translated: CASSGTLLGLGLYEQYF. Together with reference TRBV2 and TRBJ2-7, the CDR3 gives the full variable domain: EPEVTQTPSHQVTQMGQEVILRCVPISNHLYFYWYRQILGQKVEFLVSFYNNEISEKSEIFDDQFSVERPDGSNFTLKIRSTKLEDSAMYFCASSGTLLGLGLYEQYFGPGTRLTVT.

This clone was seen once. V usage is TRBV19 and J usage is TRBJ1-1, with TRBD1 matching over 9 bases. This CDR3 has 14 amino acids. Germline V lookup: CDR1 LNHDA, CDR2 SQIVND (reference sequence). V lost 6 bases, J lost 3 bases, and 5 bases stayed unmatched. CDR3 DNA: TGTGCCAGTAGCAAGGGACAGGGCCACACTGAAGCTTTCTTT. Its protein is CASSKGQGHTEAFF.

The chain links TRBV30 to TRBJ1-6; D gene unclear. The germline V gene has CDR1 GTSNPN and CDR2 SVGIG (reference sequence). Trimming pared 0 bases from V and 5 bases from J, leaving 8 bases between. This CDR3 contains 14 residues. The DNA of the CDR3 is TGTGCCTGGAGTGTTGGTGTAGATAATTCACCCCTCCACTTT. Amino acids: CAWSVGVDNSPLHF.

The J gene is TRBJ2-3, the V gene TRBV7-3; no firm D call. The CDR3 extends over 14 amino acids. The V gene's germline CDR1 is SGHTA and CDR2 FQGTGA. The V gene lost 1 base and the J gene lost 2 bases, with 7 bases spanning the gap. The CDR3 spells CASSLKHPTDTQYF. Here the CDR3 DNA reads TGTGCCAGCAGCTTAAAGCATCCCACAGATACGCAGTATTTT.

This clone was seen once. The chain has TRBV19 and TRBJ1-5, with D unclear. The ends were cut back, 6 bases at V and 7 bases at J, with 16 bases in the middle. This CDR3 region has 14 residues. Germline V gene sequence: CDR1 LNHDA, CDR2 SQIVND (reference sequence). The DNA of the CDR3 is TGTGCCAGTAGCCACGCGTCCCCCGTACAGCCCCAGCATTTT. This gives the protein CASSHASPVQPQHF. Supplemented by reference TRBV19 and TRBJ1-5, the full variable domain reads DGGITQSPKYLFRKEGQNVTLSCEQNLNHDAMYWYRQDPGQGLRLIYYSQIVNDFQKGDIAEGYSVSREKKESFPLTVTSAQKNPTAFYLCASSHASPVQPQHFGDGTRLSIL.

The chain recombines TRBV9 with TRBJ2-1; D gene ambiguous. CDR1 is SGDLS, CDR2 YYNGEE, per germline. V was trimmed by 0 bases and J by 3 bases, leaving 4 bases between them. The CDR3 runs 13 residues. In DNA, the CDR3 is TGTGCCAGCAGCGTAGGTATCTACAATGAGCAGTTCTTC. It is translated as CASSVGIYNEQFF. The full variable domain, rest sourced from reference TRBV9 and TRBJ2-1, is DSGVTQTPKHLITATGQRVTLRCSPRSGDLSVYWYQQSLDQGLQFLIQYYNGEERAKGNILERFSAQQFPDLHSELNLSSLELGDSALYFCASSVGIYNEQFFGPGTRLTVL.

This clone has only one observation. The CDR3, as DNA: TGCACAGACGAGACTAGCGGGAAAGTAAAGCTGTTTTTT. This sequence encodes CTDETSGKVKLFF. The chain employs TRBV1 and TRBJ2-2; TRBD2, the table's D call, was not compared with the DNA. TRBV1 is labeled a pseudogene. This CDR3 is built from 13 residues.

The genes are TRBV6-5 and TRBJ2-7, with D possibly matching TRBD2 (7 bases). Germline loops: CDR1 MNHEY, CDR2 SVGAGI. V was shortened by 0 bases and J by 5 bases, with 14 bases between the two germline ends. CDR3 size: 15 residues. The CDR3 protein is CASSYSRGGPDEQYF. The CDR3 region has the DNA TGTGCCAGCAGTTACTCGAGGGGGGGGCCCGACGAGCAGTACTTC.

The gene calls are TRBV6-4 and TRBJ1-1; the match to TRBD1 covers 11 bases. V gave up 6 bases and J gave up 5 bases; unmatched junction bases: 11. Germline CDR1 is MRHNA and CDR2 is SNTAGT. This CDR3 has 16 amino acids. The CDR3 nucleotides read TGTGCCAGCAGCACCGGGACAGGGGGAATGAGGACTGAAGCTTTCTTT. Protein: CASSTGTGGMRTEAFF.

V usage is TRBV6-4 and J usage is TRBJ2-2; D is uncertain. This CDR3 contains 14 residues. In germline, CDR1 is MRHNA, CDR2 SNTAGT. Trimming removed 1 base from V and 2 bases from J, with 5 bases in between. CDR3 amino acids: CASSDFPNTGELFF. In DNA, the CDR3 is TGTGCCAGCAGTGACTTTCCAAACACCGGGGAGCTGTTTTTT.

There are a few counts of this clone. The chain uses TRBV28 and TRBJ1-5; 11 nucleotides match TRBD1. J lost 0 bases, V lost 5 bases, and 6 bases had no gene match. The V gene's germline CDR1 is MDHEN and CDR2 SYDVKM. The CDR3 has 17 residues. The CDR3 DNA follows: TGTGCCAGCAGTCCTCCGGACAGGGGGCATAGCAATCAGCCCCAGCATTTT. Translating it yields CASSPPDRGHSNQPQHF.

The chain has TRBV5-4 and TRBJ1-3; 7 bases fit TRBD1. The V segment lost 4 bases and the J segment 4 bases; nucleotides outside the gene matches: 8. CDR1 and CDR2 (germline): SGHNT, YYREEE (reference sequence). The CDR3 covers 15 residues. The CDR3 loop is CASSVSPGQGNTIYF. CDR3 nucleotide sequence: TGTGCCAGCAGCGTATCACCGGGACAGGGAAACACCATATATTTT.

About this clone itself: An end of the junction does not agree with germline; a read error may underlie this. This chain connects TRBV18 to TRBJ2-1; 10 positions agree with TRBD1. The CDR3 sequence is 14 residues long. In germline, CDR1 is KGHSH, CDR2 LQKENI. CDR3 bases: TGTGCCAGCTCACTCAACAGAGACAGGGGGCTCAAGGTCTTC. This translates into CASSLNRDRGLKVF.

In this sample, this clone turned up once. The chain recombines TRBV27 with TRBJ1-4; 10 bases agree with TRBD1. This CDR3 contains 16 residues. Per the germline V gene, CDR1 is MNHEY and CDR2 is SMNVEV (reference sequence). J lost 4 bases, V lost 2 bases, and 4 bases had no gene match. The CDR3 DNA is TGTGCCAGCAGTTTAGCCGGGACAGGGGATAATGAAAAACTGTTTTTT. This encodes CASSLAGTGDNEKLFF.